This T cell receptor (beta chain) is drawn from a study of T cell changes during pregnancy in multiple sclerosis. Profiled with immunoSEQ multiplex PCR; TCRdb holds only in-frame clones, not every one. Counted here are fewer than 150,000 clones, about 96% occurring once; the ten biggest clones make up about 0.42%. Germline values: CDR1 SQVTM, CDR2 ANQGSEA. This CDR3 region has 14 residues. V lost 4 bases, J lost 0 bases, and 11 bases lay in between. The chain combines TRBV29-1 with TRBJ2-3, with unresolved D. This clonotype originated in a female donor with multiple sclerosis, enrolled in a pregnancy study. Sequencing used peripheral blood, obtained after pregnancy. DNA for the CDR3: TGCAGCGTTGCACGGCGGCTCAGCACAGATACGCAGTATTTT. This encodes CSVARRLSTDTQYF.